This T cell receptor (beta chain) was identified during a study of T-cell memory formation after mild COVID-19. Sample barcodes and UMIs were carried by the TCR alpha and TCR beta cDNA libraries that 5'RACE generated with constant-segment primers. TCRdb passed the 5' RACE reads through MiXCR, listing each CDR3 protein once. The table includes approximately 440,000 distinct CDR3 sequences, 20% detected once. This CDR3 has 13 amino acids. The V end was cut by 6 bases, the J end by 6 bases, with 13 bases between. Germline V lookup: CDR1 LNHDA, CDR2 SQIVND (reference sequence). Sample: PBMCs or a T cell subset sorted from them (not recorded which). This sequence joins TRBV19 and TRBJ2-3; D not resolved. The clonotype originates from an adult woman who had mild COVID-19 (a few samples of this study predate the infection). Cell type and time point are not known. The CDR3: CASRAAGKDTQYF. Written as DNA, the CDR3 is TGTGCCAGTAGAGCCGCTGGGAAGGATACGCAGTATTTT.